This T cell receptor (beta chain) was sequenced during a study of T cell responses to AZD1222 COVID-19 vaccine (dated by TCRdb to 2020 to 2023). Context from the whole study: AZD1222 recipients given second doses at about 4 weeks or at about 12 weeks were pooled, since spike-specific TCR depth and breadth were not found to differ between the two schedules. TCR sequencing was performed for fewer than 250 trial participants, of whom about 210 were given two doses of AZD1222 and some 25 were given two doses of MenACWY control vaccine. Trial participants were enrolled into age subgroups of 18-55, 56-69 and 70-plus years, which contained around 140, 26 and 57 TCR-sequenced participants, respectively.

The full study reports these points: Conclusions about previously exposed vaccinees were limited because only six AZD1222 recipients were SARS-CoV-2 seropositive at baseline. Spike-specific TCR breadth and depth rose significantly after two AZD1222 doses compared with day 0 and with MenACWY recipients. The 56-69-year group was small, and its depth increase did not reach significance, likely because of low power. Participants were mostly white British, with more females than males. The authors suggested clonal diversity may have been underestimated. Because no samples from the day 14 peak response were available, repertoires could be characterized only after the peak T cell response. The vaccine-associated CD4 TCRs covered the entire spike protein, and the dominant responses fell in regions 160-218 and 743-854. Reportedly, close to half of the unique spike-specific TCRs recognized epitopes lying outside the regions that are mutated in the B.1.351 and B.1.1.7 variants.

The CDR3 regions of human TCRbeta chains were subjected to immunosequencing. The published analysis was carried out like this. Repertoire TCRs were matched against a reference library of SARS-CoV-2-specific TCRs generated with the MIRA antigen-specificity platform. Breadth meant the fraction of unique TCRs that were SARS-CoV-2-associated, whereas depth meant the fraction of total T cells that were SARS-CoV-2-associated. Using the MIRA data, every spike-specific TCR was mapped to the spike region that the TCR reacted to and assigned to either a CD4 or a CD8 class. Log10-transformed breadth and depth values were compared by one-way ANOVA with Sidak's multiple comparisons tests. Held by TCRdb, this immuneACCESS table contains in-frame sequences only and omits some clones. Under half of the omission traces to an unresolved V gene where checked; the cause of the rest is unknown. The V and J calls and the clone size are those of that table, but D and trimming were determined from the DNA. This sample has approximately 170,000 clones in its table, and 80% to 95% of those were observed once. Clones ranked in the top ten supply 4% to 5.5% of the sample.

A note on this clone: The antigen this receptor binds is unknown. Base-call qualities are not available, and no considerably larger clone is one nucleotide away.

According to the study, the label for this sample's time point signals: baseline before first vaccination. Samples from vaccinated people were obtained from the UK trials COV001 and COV002, which included a single-blind randomized controlled phase 2/3 trial of AZD1222 (ChAdOx1 nCoV-19) in healthy adults. For TCRbeta chain sequencing, PBMC samples from trial participants were taken at day 0 and at day 28 after the second dose. Sequences ENHRY (CDR1) and SYGVKD (CDR2) are obtained from the germline V gene. Deletion took 2 bases off V and 2 bases off J, with a span of 7 bases between the germline ends. The CDR3 sequence holds 14 residues, the cysteine and phenylalanine included. The only DNA kept is the CDR3, 42 bases in frame from the first base.

The specimen was peripheral blood, collected on day 0 of AZD1222 vaccination. The receptor chain draws on TRBV10-3 and TRBJ1-5; a tentative D match to TRBD1 spans 6 bases. The origin of this receptor is an adult in good health. The CDR3 protein sequence reads: CAISERQGNQPQHF. The nucleotide sequence reads as follows: TGTGCCATCAGTGAGAGACAGGGCAATCAGCCCCAGCATTTT.